This T cell receptor beta chain was sequenced for a study of T cell responses to AZD1222 COVID-19 vaccine. Here immunoSEQ multiplex PCR was the method, and the copy in TCRdb shows in-frame clones only, minus some. Of 100,000 to 150,000 clones listed, 65% to 90% were seen once; the top ten hold about a quarter. This TCR was recovered from an adult who received the AZD1222 COVID-19 vaccine. The sequenced sample was peripheral blood, obtained 28 days after the second AZD1222 dose.

This CDR3 is CASGGGKNQPQHF. CDR3 coding DNA: TGTGCCAGCGGGGGGGGAAAAAATCAGCCCCAGCATTTT. The chain has TRBV6-6 and TRBJ1-5; the D gene is possibly TRBD1 (5 bases). Looked up from germline, CDR1 is MNHNY and CDR2 is SVGAGI (reference sequence). The CDR3 is made up of 13 amino acids. V shed 8 bases and J shed 4 bases, with 12 bases lying between them.